Described below is a single TCR beta chain sequence and its context. Its antigen is currently unknown. Treatment specified: approximately 9-day PBMC culture with coronavirus spike peptide pools or control peptides (ViraFEST assay). Expanded clonotypes were found by TCR sequencing after peptide-pool stimulation (ViraFEST). Negative selection yielded CD4+ T cells from day-10 cultures. These data originate in a study of vaccination and CD4 T cells after COVID-19. Turning to the study itself: A CEFX pool, an HIV-1 Nef pool, or else no peptide went into the control cultures. Study-wide findings and caveats: Spike mono-reactive clones accounted for 304 of the 307 vaccine-specific clones found in convalescent patients.

The CDR3 runs 14 residues. Germline-derived CDR1 and CDR2 are DFQATT and SNEGSKA (reference sequence). V shed 6 bases and J 6 bases; nucleotides not matched to a gene: 6. With the Oncomine TCR Beta short-read assay, DNA from cultured CD4+ T cells was sequenced. TCRdb used MiXCR to reprocess the PCR reads, holding one entry per CDR3 protein. The sample has about 4,400 distinct CDR3 sequences; less than 50% are singletons. Sequenced: CD4+ T cells from blood, cultured in vitro. The chain links TRBV20-1 to TRBJ2-3; 13 nucleotides line up with TRBD2. This clonotype was sampled from a human donor who had recovered from COVID-19. For the CDR3, the DNA is TGCAGTGCACCCGGGACTAGCGGGATTGATACGCAGTATTTT. This sequence encodes CSAPGTSGIDTQYF.